This T cell receptor beta chain originates from a study of Graves' ophthalmopathy and Graves' hyperthyroidism. The CDR3 is made up of 15 amino acids. Deletions cut 4 bases from V and 6 bases from J, with 16 bases between. Moderate-to-severe activity, CAS ≥3, NOSPECS ≥4 and a duration under 3 months were seen in donors with ophthalmopathy. Out of roughly 9.3 ml of fresh peripheral blood, PBMCs were obtained. The study amplified TCR beta CDR3 regions using RNA transcripts. HTBI-primed RT-PCR formed the first round, and a multiplex PCR formed the second. TCRdb recomputed calls from the multiplex PCR reads with MiXCR, one row per CDR3 protein. The sample records some 520,000 distinct CDR3 sequences, 13% to 15% being singletons. This clonotype was seen repeatedly, ten times or more. No antigen is known for it. Findings and limits, study-wide: A majority of expanded thyroid clonotypes exceeding 0.001 frequency were likewise present in blood.

The material sequenced was blood. This receptor was obtained from a woman in her thirties with Graves' ophthalmopathy. The rearrangement uses TRBV12-3 or TRBV12-4 and TRBJ1-3; D ambiguous. The CDR3: CASSSQGNEVNTIYF. CDR3 sequence (DNA): TGTGCCAGCAGTTCCCAAGGGAATGAAGTAAACACCATATATTTT.